Presented here are 24 T cell receptor beta chains from one specimen sequenced in a study of CD8+ T cells in alopecia areata. Those with alopecia areata gave lesional scalp punch biopsies and peripheral blood. The authors extracted RNA and reverse transcribed it into cDNA as the sequencing template. Profiled with immunoSEQ multiplex PCR; TCRdb holds only in-frame clones, not every one. The repertoire holds about 5,700 clones, with about 60% as singletons. Sequencing used skin, obtained at week 0. Source of these receptors: a human donor with alopecia areata.

The V gene is TRBV19, the J gene TRBJ2-2; 8 bases map to TRBD2. Per the germline V gene, CDR1 is LNHDA and CDR2 is SQIVND (reference sequence). V lost 10 bases to trimming and J lost 1 base; unmatched junction nucleotides: 8. This CDR3 spans 15 amino acids. CDR3 region: CATKGTSRNTGELFF. CDR3 DNA sequence: TGTGCCACTAAAGGGACTAGTCGGAACACCGGGGAGCTGTTTTTT.

This clone was detected only a few times. The rearrangement links TRBV6-6 to TRBJ1-1; D is unresolved. The germline V gene encodes CDR1 MNHNY and CDR2 SVGAGI (reference sequence). CDR3 length: 14 amino acids. Trimming left V 2 bases short and J 1 base short, with 8 bases between. The CDR3 spells CASSYRLGNTEAFF. The CDR3 DNA reads as TGTGCCAGCAGTTACCGCCTCGGGAACACTGAAGCTTTCTTT.

The chain recombines TRBV29-1 with TRBJ2-3; perhaps D is TRBD1 or TRBD2 (5 bases each). This CDR3 region has 15 residues. The ends were cut back, 2 bases at V and 4 bases at J, with 16 bases in the middle. Germline V lookup: CDR1 SQVTM, CDR2 ANQGSEA. The CDR3 nucleotides read TGCAGCGTTGAAAAACGAGGGGATGAGGCAGATACGCAGTATTTT. This encodes CSVEKRGDEADTQYF.

This clone was observed a single time. The rearrangement links TRBV30 to TRBJ1-2; perhaps TRBD1 as D (6 bases). Germline V lookup: CDR1 GTSNPN, CDR2 SVGIG (reference sequence). Trimming stripped 3 bases from V and 2 bases from J, with 13 bases between. The CDR3 sequence is 14 residues long. The CDR3 DNA reads as TGTGCCTGGAGGCCTCTCGGACAGAACTATGGCTACACCTTC. It specifies CAWRPLGQNYGYTF.

This clone was picked up a small number of times. This rearrangement joins TRBV4-1 to TRBJ2-2; D possibly corresponds to TRBD1 (5 bases). Germline CDR1 is MGHRA and CDR2 is YSYEKL. The CDR3 runs 16 residues. V shed 8 bases and J shed 3 bases, with 19 bases lying between them. The CDR3 bases are TGCGCCAGCTCCCTGGCCCCCAGGGCCGACACCGGGGAGCTGTTTTTT. This gives the protein CASSLAPRADTGELFF.

V usage is TRBV11-2 and J usage is TRBJ2-6; D possibly corresponds to TRBD2 (5 bases). V lost 5 bases, J lost 2 bases, and 10 bases lay in between. Germline V gene sequence: CDR1 SGHAT, CDR2 FQNNGV. This CDR3 has 15 residues. CDR3 protein: CASSGGFPGANVLTF. The CDR3 nucleotides are TGTGCCAGCAGCGGCGGGTTCCCTGGGGCCAACGTCCTGACTTTC.

This clone was seen more than once but under ten times. The V call is TRBV6-5, the J call TRBJ1-1; D perhaps matches TRBD1 (6 bases). There are 14 residues in the CDR3. With 5 bases removed from V and 0 bases from J, the gap between germline ends came to 10 bases. Germline CDR1 MNHEY, CDR2 SVGAGI. The CDR3 region is CASSRGQMNTEAFF. CDR3 in DNA: TGTGCCAGCAGTCGGGGACAAATGAACACTGAAGCTTTCTTT.

The V call is TRBV14, the J call TRBJ1-6, with a tentative D call TRBD1 (5 bases). Per the germline V gene, CDR1 is SGHDN and CDR2 is FVKESK. Deletions cut 4 bases from V and 7 bases from J, with 17 bases between. The CDR3 is 16 residues long. DNA for the CDR3: TGTGCCAGCAGCCCGGCCCAGGGCCTGGGAAATTCACCCCTCCACTTT. Translating gives CASSPAQGLGNSPLHF.

This chain connects TRBV27 to TRBJ2-1; 9 bases agree with TRBD1. In germline, CDR1 is MNHEY, CDR2 SMNVEV (reference sequence). Unmatched junction bases numbered 7, after V lost 1 base and J lost 12 bases. This CDR3 has 14 amino acids. CDR3 loop: CASSLFGQGIAQFF. CDR3 in DNA: TGTGCCAGCAGTTTATTCGGACAGGGGATAGCGCAGTTCTTC.

The rearrangement links TRBV30 to TRBJ2-3, with TRBD1 identical over 9 bases. V dropped 2 bases and J dropped 4; count of bases not matched to a gene: 7. There are 15 residues in the CDR3. Germline loops: CDR1 GTSNPN, CDR2 SVGIG (reference sequence). CDR3 bases: TGTGCCTGGAGTACACAGGGGGCGCTTGCAGATACGCAGTATTTT. Encoded protein: CAWSTQGALADTQYF.

V usage is TRBV6-5 and J usage is TRBJ2-1; 16 nucleotides agree with TRBD2. Germline CDR1 MNHEY, CDR2 SVGAGI. The CDR3 extends over 16 amino acids. Trimming removed 4 bases from V and 10 bases from J; junction bases left unmatched: 7. The CDR3 is CASSFGTSGGAREQFF. The CDR3 DNA is TGTGCCAGCAGTTTCGGGACTAGCGGGGGGGCCCGGGAGCAGTTCTTC.

Details on this clone: Likely a read error: the CDR3 ends without its conserved phenylalanine or tryptophan. The CDR3 DNA reads as TGTGCCAGCAGTGTATCTCCCGGACGGGCAGAAGCTTTCTCT. Translation: CASSVSPGRAEAFS. The chain uses TRBV6-1 and TRBJ1-1; D gene unclear. Germline CDR1 and CDR2: MNHNS and SASEGT. There are 14 residues in the CDR3. Trimming shortened V by 4 bases and J by 8 bases, and 17 bases separated the two germline ends.

The rearrangement links TRBV6-5 to TRBJ2-5, with TRBD2 as a possible D gene (5 bases). CDR3 length equals 12 residues. Trimming removed 6 bases at V and 5 bases at J, with 10 bases between. Germline CDR1 reads MNHEY; CDR2 reads SVGAGI. The CDR3 loop is CASSHSGETQYF. CDR3 sequence (DNA): TGTGCCAGCAGCCACTCGGGGGAGACCCAGTACTTC.

V and J are TRBV5-1 and TRBJ2-3; D remains ambiguous. V lost 1 base to trimming and J lost 0 bases, with 9 bases between them. The CDR3 totals 15 residues. Germline V gene sequence: CDR1 SGHRS, CDR2 YFSETQ. The DNA of the CDR3 is TGCGCCAGCAGCTTGCAAAAAGACAGCACAGATACGCAGTATTTT. It codes for CASSLQKDSTDTQYF.

V usage is TRBV6-1 and J usage is TRBJ1-3, with D maybe TRBD1 (6 bases). The CDR3 is 14 amino acids. Germline V CDR1 and CDR2: MNHNS, SASEGT. V was trimmed by 6 bases and J by 0 bases, leaving 9 bases between them. The DNA of the CDR3 is TGTGCCAGCAGGGGACAAGACTCTGGAAACACCATATATTTT. This encodes CASRGQDSGNTIYF.

This chain connects TRBV4-2 to TRBJ2-1; TRBD2 aligns across 12 bases. Germline CDR1 reads LGHNA; CDR2 reads YNFKEQ. The ends lost 5 bases at V and 1 base at J; junction bases unmatched: 9. The CDR3 contains 18 residues. The CDR3 DNA sequence: TGTGCCAGCAGCAGCCCCACTAGCGGGGGGTTGTCCTACAATGAGCAGTTCTTC. Amino acid sequence: CASSSPTSGGLSYNEQFF.

The V call is TRBV4-1, the J call TRBJ2-1; D remains ambiguous. Trimming shortened V by 1 base and J by 0 bases, and 16 bases separated the two germline ends. Germline CDR1 reads MGHRA; CDR2 reads YSYEKL. The CDR3 consists of 18 residues. The CDR3 reads CASSQVDMGLSSYNEQFF. The CDR3 bases are TGCGCCAGCAGCCAAGTTGACATGGGCCTAAGCTCCTACAATGAGCAGTTCTTC.

The chain links TRBV19 to TRBJ2-2, with TRBD1 identical over 9 bases. With V trimmed by 3 bases and J by 0 bases, 11 bases remained unmatched. The CDR3 is 19 amino acids. Germline CDR1 reads LNHDA; CDR2 reads SQIVND (reference sequence). DNA for the CDR3: TGTGCCAGTAGTATCCCTGGGGGCCGACAGGGGGCGAACACCGGGGAGCTGTTTTTT. Its protein product is CASSIPGGRQGANTGELFF.

V and J are TRBV7-2 and TRBJ2-1, with D unresolved. V was cut by 4 bases and J by 3 bases, with 13 bases left in between. CDR3 size: 15 residues. Germline CDR1 is SGHTA and CDR2 is FQGNSA. The CDR3, as DNA: TGTGCCAGCAGCTCCGGACCGTTTGACTACAATGAGCAGTTCTTC. Translated, it gives CASSSGPFDYNEQFF.

This chain joins TRBV18 and TRBJ2-2; no clear D gene. The germline gives CDR1 KGHSH, CDR2 LQKENI. V gave up 3 bases and J gave up 6 bases, with 5 bases separating them. The CDR3 is made up of 12 amino acids. CDR3 DNA sequence: TGTGCCAGCTCACCGACGTCCGGGGAGCTGTTTTTT. Its protein product is CASSPTSGELFF.

This rearrangement joins TRBV20-1 to TRBJ2-1, with D possibly TRBD2 on 6 matching bases. This CDR3 has 11 residues. Germline-derived CDR1 and CDR2 are DFQATT and SNEGSKA (reference sequence). The CDR3 protein is CSVGGNNEQFF. CDR3 sequence (DNA): TGCAGCGTCGGCGGGAACAATGAGCAGTTCTTC.

CDR3 DNA sequence: TGTGCCACCAGCACTCGGACAGGACATGGCTACACCTTC. Translation: CATSTRTGHGYTF. The J gene is TRBJ1-2, the V gene TRBV15, with 7 bases that match TRBD1. Germline V gene data show CDR1 as LNHNV and CDR2 as YYDKDF (reference sequence). This CDR3 is 13 amino acids long. The V and J ends lost 4 bases and 6 bases, in that order; junction bases with no gene match: 5.

V and J are TRBV10-2 and TRBJ2-1; D is uncertain. Germline V gives CDR1 WSHSY, CDR2 SAAADI. V was clipped by 4 bases and J by 0 bases, with 10 bases between them. This CDR3 is 15 amino acids long. This CDR3 is CASSVVVSSYNEQFF. The CDR3 region has the DNA TGCGCCAGCAGTGTGGTTGTTAGCTCCTACAATGAGCAGTTCTTC.

This chain links TRBV29-1 with TRBJ1-1, with a tentative D call TRBD1 (6 bases). Germline CDR1 reads SQVTM; CDR2 reads ANQGSEA. CDR3 length: 12 residues. Deletions cut 8 bases from V and 5 bases from J, with 15 bases between. CDR3 nucleotide sequence: TGCAGCTGCGGGGGGCGGAGGACTGAAGCTTTCTTT. Translating gives CSCGGRRTEAFF.